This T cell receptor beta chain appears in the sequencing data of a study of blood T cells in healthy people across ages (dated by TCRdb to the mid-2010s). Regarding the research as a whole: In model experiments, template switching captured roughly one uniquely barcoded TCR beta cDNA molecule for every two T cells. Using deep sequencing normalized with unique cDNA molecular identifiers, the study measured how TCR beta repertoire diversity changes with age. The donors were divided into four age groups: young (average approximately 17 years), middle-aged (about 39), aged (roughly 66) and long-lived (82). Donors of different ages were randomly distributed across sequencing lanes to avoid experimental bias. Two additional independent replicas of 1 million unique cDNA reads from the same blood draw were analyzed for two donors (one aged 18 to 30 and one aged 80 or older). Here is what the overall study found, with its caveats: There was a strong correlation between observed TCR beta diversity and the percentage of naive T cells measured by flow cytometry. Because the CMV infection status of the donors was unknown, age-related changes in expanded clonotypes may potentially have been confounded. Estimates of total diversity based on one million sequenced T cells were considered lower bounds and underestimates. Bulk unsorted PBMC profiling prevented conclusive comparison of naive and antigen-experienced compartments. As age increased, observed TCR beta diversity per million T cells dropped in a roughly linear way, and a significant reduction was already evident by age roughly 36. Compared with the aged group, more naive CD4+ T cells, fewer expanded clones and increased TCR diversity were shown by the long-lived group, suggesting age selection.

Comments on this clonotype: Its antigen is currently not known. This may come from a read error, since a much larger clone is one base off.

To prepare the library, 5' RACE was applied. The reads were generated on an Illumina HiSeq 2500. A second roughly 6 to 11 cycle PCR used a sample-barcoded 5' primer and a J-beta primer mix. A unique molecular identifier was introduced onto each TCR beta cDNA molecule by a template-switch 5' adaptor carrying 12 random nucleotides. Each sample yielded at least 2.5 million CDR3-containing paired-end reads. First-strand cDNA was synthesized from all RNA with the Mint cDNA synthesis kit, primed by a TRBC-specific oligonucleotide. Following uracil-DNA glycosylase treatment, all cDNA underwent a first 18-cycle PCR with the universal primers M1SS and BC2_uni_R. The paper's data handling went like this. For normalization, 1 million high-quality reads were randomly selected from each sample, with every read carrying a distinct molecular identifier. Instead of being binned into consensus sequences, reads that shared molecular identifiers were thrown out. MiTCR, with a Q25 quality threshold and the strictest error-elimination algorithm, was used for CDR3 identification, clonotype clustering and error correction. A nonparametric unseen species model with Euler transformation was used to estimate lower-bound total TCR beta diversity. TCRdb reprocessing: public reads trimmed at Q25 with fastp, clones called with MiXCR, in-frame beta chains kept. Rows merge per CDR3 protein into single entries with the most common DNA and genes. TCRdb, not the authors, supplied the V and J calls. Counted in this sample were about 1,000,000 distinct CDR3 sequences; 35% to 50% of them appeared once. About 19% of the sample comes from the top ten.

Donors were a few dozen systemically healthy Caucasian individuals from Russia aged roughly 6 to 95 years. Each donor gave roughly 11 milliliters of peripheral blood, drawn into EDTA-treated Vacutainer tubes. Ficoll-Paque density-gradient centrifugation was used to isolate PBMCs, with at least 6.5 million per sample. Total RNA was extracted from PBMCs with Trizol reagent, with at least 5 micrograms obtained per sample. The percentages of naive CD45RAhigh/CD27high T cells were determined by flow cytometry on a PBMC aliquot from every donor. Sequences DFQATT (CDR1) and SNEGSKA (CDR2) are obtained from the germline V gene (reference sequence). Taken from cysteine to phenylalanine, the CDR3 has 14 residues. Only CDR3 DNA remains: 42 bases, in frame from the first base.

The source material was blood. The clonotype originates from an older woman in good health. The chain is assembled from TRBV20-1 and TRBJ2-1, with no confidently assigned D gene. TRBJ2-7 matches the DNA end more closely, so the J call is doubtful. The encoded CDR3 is CSASHFSSYNEQYF. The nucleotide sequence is TGCAGTGCTTCTCACTTTAGCTCCTACAATGAGCAGTACTTC.